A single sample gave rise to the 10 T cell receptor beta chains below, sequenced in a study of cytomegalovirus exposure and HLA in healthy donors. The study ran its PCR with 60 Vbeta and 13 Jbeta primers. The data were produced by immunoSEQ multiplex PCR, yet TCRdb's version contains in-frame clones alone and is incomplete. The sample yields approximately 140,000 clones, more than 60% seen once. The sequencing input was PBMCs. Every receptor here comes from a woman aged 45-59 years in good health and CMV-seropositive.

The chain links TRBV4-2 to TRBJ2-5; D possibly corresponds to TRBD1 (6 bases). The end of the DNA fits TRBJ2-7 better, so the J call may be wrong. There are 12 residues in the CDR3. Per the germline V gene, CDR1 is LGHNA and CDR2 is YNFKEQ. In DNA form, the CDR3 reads TGTGCCAGCAGCCCTACAGGGAACGAGCAGTACTTC. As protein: CASSPTGNEQYF.

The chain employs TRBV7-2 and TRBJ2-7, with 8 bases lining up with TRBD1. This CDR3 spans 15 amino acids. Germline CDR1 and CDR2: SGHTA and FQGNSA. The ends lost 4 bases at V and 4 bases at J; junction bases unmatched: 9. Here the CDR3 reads CASSWPQGVFYEQYF. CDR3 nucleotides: TGTGCCAGCAGCTGGCCACAGGGGGTCTTTTACGAGCAGTACTTC.

The CDR3 here is CASSLQAGRPQHF. In DNA, the CDR3 is TGTGCCAGTAGTCTCCAGGCCGGAAGGCCCCAGCATTTT. The chain has TRBV19 and TRBJ1-5; no firm D call. CDR3 size: 13 residues. Germline V gene lookup returns CDR1 LNHDA and CDR2 SQIVND (reference sequence). V was clipped by 5 bases and J by 9 bases, with 14 bases between them.

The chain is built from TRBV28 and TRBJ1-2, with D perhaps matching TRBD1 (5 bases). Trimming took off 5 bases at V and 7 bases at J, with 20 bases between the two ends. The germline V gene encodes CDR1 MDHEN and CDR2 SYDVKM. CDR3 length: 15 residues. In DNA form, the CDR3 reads TGTGCCAGCAGTCCCGGGGGACGGGTGGGTTCTGGCTACACCTTC. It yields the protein CASSPGGRVGSGYTF.

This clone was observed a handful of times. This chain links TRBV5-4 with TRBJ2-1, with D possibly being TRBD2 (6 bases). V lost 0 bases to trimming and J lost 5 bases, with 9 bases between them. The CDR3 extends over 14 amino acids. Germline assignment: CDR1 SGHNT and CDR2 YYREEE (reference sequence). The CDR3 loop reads CASSLEGGHNEQFF. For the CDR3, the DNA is TGTGCCAGCAGCTTGGAGGGAGGCCACAATGAGCAGTTCTTC. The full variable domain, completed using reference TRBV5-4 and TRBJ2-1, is ETGVTQSPTHLIKTRGQQVTLRCSSQSGHNTVSWYQQALGQGPQFIFQYYREEENGRGNFPPRFSGLQFPNYSSELNVNALELDDSALYLCASSLEGGHNEQFFGPGTRLTVL.

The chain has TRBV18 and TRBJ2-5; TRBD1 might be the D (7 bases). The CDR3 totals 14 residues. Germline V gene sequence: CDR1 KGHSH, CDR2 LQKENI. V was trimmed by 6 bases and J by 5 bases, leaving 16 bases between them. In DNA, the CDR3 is TGTGCCAGCTCGTCCCGGACAGGAGGGGAGACCCAGTACTTC. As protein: CASSSRTGGETQYF.

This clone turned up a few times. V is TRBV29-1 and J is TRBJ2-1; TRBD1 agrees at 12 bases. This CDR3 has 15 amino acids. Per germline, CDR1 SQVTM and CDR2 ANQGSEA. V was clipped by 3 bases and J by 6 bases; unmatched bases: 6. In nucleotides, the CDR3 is TGCAGCGTTGAGAAAGGGACAGGGGGCTTCAATGAGCAGTTCTTC. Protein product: CSVEKGTGGFNEQFF.

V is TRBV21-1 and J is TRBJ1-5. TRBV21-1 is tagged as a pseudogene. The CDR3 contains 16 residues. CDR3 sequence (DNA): TGTGCCAGCAGCAAAGTTGGTACCGAGGGCAGTCAGCCCCAGCATTTT. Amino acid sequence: CASSKVGTEGSQPQHF.

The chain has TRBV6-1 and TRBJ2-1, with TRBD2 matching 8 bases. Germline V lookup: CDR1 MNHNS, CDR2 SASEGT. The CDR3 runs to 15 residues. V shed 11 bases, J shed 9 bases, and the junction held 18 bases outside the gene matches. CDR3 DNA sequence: TGTGCCGGCAAAAAGGCGCCGGGACTAGTGTCTGAGCAGTTCTTC. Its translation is CAGKKAPGLVSEQFF.

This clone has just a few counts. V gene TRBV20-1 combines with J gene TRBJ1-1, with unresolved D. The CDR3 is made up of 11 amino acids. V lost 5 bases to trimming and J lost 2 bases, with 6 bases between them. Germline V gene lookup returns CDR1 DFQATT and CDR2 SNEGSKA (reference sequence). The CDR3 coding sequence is TGCAGTGCTCCAGAAAACACTGAAGCTTTCTTT. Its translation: CSAPENTEAFF.